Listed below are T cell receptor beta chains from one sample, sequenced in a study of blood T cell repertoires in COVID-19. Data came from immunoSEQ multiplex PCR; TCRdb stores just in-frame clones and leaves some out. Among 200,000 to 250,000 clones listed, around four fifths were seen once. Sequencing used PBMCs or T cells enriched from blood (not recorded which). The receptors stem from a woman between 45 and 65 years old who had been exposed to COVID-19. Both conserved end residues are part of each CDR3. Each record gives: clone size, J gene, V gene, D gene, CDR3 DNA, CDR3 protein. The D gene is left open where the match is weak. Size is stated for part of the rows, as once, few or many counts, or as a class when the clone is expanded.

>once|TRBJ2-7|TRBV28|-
TGTGCCAGCAGTCCCACTAGGCGAAGAGCATACGAGCAGTACTTC
CASSPTRRRAYEQYF
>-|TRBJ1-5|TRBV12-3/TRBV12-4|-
TGTGCCAGCAGTTTCGGCAATCAGCCCCAGCATTTT
CASSFGNQPQHF
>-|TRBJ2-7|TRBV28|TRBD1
TGTGCCAGCAGTTTACGGACAGGGTCCTACGAGCAGTACTTC
CASSLRTGSYEQYF
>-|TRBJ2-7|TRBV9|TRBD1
TGTGCCAGCAGCCCCCGGGACAGGAGCTCCTACGAGCAGTACTTC
CASSPRDRSSYEQYF
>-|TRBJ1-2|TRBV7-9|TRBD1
TGTGCCAGCAGCTCGATCGGACAGGGCAATTATGGCTACACCTTC
CASSSIGQGNYGYTF
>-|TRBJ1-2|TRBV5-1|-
TGCGCCAGCAGCCAGGGGAACTATGGCTACACCTTC
CASSQGNYGYTF
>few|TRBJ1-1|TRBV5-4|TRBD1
TGTGCCAGCAGCACAGCGGGGACAGGGACGACTGAAGCTTTCTTT
CASSTAGTGTTEAFF
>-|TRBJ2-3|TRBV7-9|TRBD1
TGTGCCAGCAGCCCGGGACAGCGGTTCACAGATACGCAGTATTTT
CASSPGQRFTDTQYF
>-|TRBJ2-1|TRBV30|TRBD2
TGTGCCTGGCTGGGACTAGCGGGGGGAGAGCAGTTCTTC
CAWLGLAGGEQFF
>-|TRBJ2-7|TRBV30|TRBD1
TGTGCCTGGGCTCCGGTTAAACCGGGACAGGTACCCTACGAGCAGTACTTC
CAWAPVKPGQVPYEQYF
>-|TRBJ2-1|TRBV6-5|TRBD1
TGTGCCAGCAGTCCCGACAGGGTCAACAATGAGCAGTTCTTC
CASSPDRVNNEQFF
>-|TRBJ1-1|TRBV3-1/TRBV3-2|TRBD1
TGTGCCAGCAGCCTCACACAGGGGGCAGCTGAAGCTTTCTTT
CASSLTQGAAEAFF
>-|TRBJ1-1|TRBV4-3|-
TGCGCCAGCAGCCTGTCGGAGAGGGTTGGGGCTGAAGCTTTCTTT
CASSLSERVGAEAFF
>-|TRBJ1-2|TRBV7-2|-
TGTGCCAGCAGCCCCCGCGCCTTAGCTAACTATGGCTACACCTTC
CASSPRALANYGYTF
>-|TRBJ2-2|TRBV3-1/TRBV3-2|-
TGTGCCAGCAGCCAGGGAGTCGCCGGGGAGCTGTTTTTT
CASSQGVAGELFF
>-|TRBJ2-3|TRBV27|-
TGTGCCAGCTGGCCTTCGAGGACAGATACGCAGTATTTT
CASWPSRTDTQYF
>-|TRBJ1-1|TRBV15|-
TGTGCCACCAGCAGAGAAATAGACATGAACACTGAAGCTTTCTTT
CATSREIDMNTEAFF
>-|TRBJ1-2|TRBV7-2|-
TGTGCCAGCAGCTTAGTGAATCGGCAGGGTGGTAACTATGGCTACACCTTC
CASSLVNRQGGNYGYTF
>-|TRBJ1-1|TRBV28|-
TGTGCCAGCAGTTCGTCCGTCGTGAACACTGAAGCTTTCTTT
CASSSSVVNTEAFF
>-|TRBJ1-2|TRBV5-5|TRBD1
TGTGCCAGCAGCCGGGACAGCCATAACTATGGCTACACCTTC
CASSRDSHNYGYTF
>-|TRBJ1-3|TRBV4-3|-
TGCGCCAGCAGCGAACAGCTAATCTCTGGAAACACCATATATTTT
CASSEQLISGNTIYF
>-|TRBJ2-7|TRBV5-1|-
TGCGCCAGCAGTCCTGTCCGGACAGCGGCCTACGAGCAGTACTTC
CASSPVRTAAYEQYF
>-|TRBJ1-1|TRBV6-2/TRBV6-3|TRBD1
TGTGCCAGCAGTTACGCGGGCGCAGGGGGAAACACTGAAGCTTTCTTT
CASSYAGAGGNTEAFF
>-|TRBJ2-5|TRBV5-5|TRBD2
TGTGCCAGCAGCTTGAGGACTAGCGGGGCCCAAGAGACCCAGTACTTC
CASSLRTSGAQETQYF
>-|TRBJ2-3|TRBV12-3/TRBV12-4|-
TGTGCCAGCACGGAGCGTCGAACAGATACGCAGTATTTT
CASTERRTDTQYF
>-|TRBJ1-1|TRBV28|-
TGTGCCAGCAGTTTGGGGCTCGGACAAGGTGAAGCTTTCTTT
CASSLGLGQGEAFF
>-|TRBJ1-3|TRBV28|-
TGTGCCAGCAGTTTATCGAGCCAGGGACTAAACACCATATATTTT
CASSLSSQGLNTIYF